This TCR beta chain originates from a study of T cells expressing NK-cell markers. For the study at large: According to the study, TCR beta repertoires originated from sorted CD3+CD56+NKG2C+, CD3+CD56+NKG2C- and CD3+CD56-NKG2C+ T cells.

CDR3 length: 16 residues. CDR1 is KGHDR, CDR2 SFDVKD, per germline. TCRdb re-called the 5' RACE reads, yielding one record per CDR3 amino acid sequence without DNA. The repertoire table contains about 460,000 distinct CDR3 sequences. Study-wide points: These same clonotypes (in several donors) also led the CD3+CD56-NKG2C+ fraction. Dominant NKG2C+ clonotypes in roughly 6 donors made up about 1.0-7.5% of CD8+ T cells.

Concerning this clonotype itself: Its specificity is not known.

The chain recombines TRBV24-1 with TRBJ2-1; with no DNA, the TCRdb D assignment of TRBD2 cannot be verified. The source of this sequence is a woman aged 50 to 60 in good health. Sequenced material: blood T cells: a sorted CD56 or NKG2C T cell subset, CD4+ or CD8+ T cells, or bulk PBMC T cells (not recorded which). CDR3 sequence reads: CATSDFRLAGVSEQFF.